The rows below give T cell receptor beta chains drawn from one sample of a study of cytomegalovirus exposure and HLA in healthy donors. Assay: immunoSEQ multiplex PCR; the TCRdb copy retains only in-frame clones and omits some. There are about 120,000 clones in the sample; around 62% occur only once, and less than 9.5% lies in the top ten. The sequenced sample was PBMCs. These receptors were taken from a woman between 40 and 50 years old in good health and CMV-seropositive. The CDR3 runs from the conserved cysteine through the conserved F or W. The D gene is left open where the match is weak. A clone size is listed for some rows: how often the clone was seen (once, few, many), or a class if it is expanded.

CDR3aa: CASSLGRQGNQPQHF; CDR3nt: TGTGCCAGCAGCTTAGGAAGACAGGGCAATCAGCCCCAGCATTTT; v_gene: TRBV5-8; j_gene: TRBJ1-5; abundance: NA; d_gene: NA
CDR3aa: CASSSGRADSGANVLTF; CDR3nt: TGTGCCAGCAGCTCCGGGAGGGCGGACTCTGGGGCCAACGTCCTGACTTTC; v_gene: TRBV13; j_gene: TRBJ2-6; abundance: NA; d_gene: TRBD2
CDR3aa: CASSLGQGNSPLHF; CDR3nt: TGCGCCAGCAGCTTGGGACAGGGTAATTCACCCCTCCACTTT; v_gene: TRBV5-1; j_gene: TRBJ1-6; abundance: few; d_gene: TRBD1
CDR3aa: CASSPAIYNEQFF; CDR3nt: TGTGCCAGCAGTCCCGCTATTTACAATGAGCAGTTCTTC; v_gene: TRBV27; j_gene: TRBJ2-1; abundance: NA; d_gene: NA
CDR3aa: CASSLQGETEAFF; CDR3nt: TGCGCCAGCAGCTTACAGGGAGAGACTGAAGCTTTCTTT; v_gene: TRBV5-1; j_gene: TRBJ1-1; abundance: NA; d_gene: NA
CDR3aa: CASSQGLERSYEQYF; CDR3nt: TGCGCCAGCAGCCAGGGACTAGAGCGGTCCTACGAGCAGTACTTC; v_gene: TRBV4-1; j_gene: TRBJ2-7; abundance: NA; d_gene: TRBD2
CDR3aa: CASTPRQAGLTNVLTF; CDR3nt: TGTGCCAGTACCCCACGCCAGGCAGGTTTGACCAACGTCCTGACTTTC; v_gene: TRBV19; j_gene: TRBJ2-6; abundance: NA; d_gene: NA
CDR3aa: CASSLGRQSMNTEAFF; CDR3nt: TGTGCCAGCAGCTTGGGGCGACAGTCCATGAACACTGAAGCTTTCTTT; v_gene: TRBV5-4; j_gene: TRBJ1-1; abundance: NA; d_gene: NA
CDR3aa: CASSLPAGKQFF; CDR3nt: TGTGCCAGCAGCCTGCCGGCGGGAAAGCAGTTCTTC; v_gene: TRBV7-2; j_gene: TRBJ2-1; abundance: NA; d_gene: NA
CDR3aa: CASSLGQNEQYF; CDR3nt: TGTGCCAGCAGCCTTGGACAGAACGAGCAGTACTTC; v_gene: TRBV11-3; j_gene: TRBJ2-7; abundance: NA; d_gene: NA
CDR3aa: CASSFLGAFEYYGYTF; CDR3nt: TGTGCCAGCAGTTTTCTTGGTGCGTTCGAATATTATGGCTACACCTTC; v_gene: TRBV28; j_gene: TRBJ1-2; abundance: few; d_gene: NA
CDR3aa: CASSLGWGREQYF; CDR3nt: TGTGCCAGCAGCTTAGGGTGGGGGAGGGAGCAGTACTTC; v_gene: TRBV7-3; j_gene: TRBJ2-7; abundance: NA; d_gene: NA
CDR3aa: CASSLGAKSYNEQFF; CDR3nt: TGTGCCAGCAGCTTAGGGGCTAAGTCCTACAATGAGCAGTTCTTC; v_gene: TRBV11-2; j_gene: TRBJ2-1; abundance: NA; d_gene: NA
CDR3aa: CASSLGLAMVEQYF; CDR3nt: TGTGCCAGCAGCTTGGGACTAGCGATGGTAGAGCAGTACTTC; v_gene: TRBV5-5; j_gene: TRBJ2-7; abundance: once; d_gene: TRBD2
CDR3aa: CASSQGRLHDRLSGNTEAFF; CDR3nt: TGCGCCAGCAGCCAAGGCCGCCTCCATGACAGGCTCTCCGGGAACACTGAAGCTTTCTTT; v_gene: TRBV4-1; j_gene: TRBJ1-1; abundance: few; d_gene: NA
CDR3aa: CASSLGGQGNEAFF; CDR3nt: TGTGCCAGCAGCTTGGGGGGACAGGGCAATGAAGCTTTCTTT; v_gene: TRBV5-4; j_gene: TRBJ1-1; abundance: NA; d_gene: TRBD1
CDR3aa: CASSGPVGRTQAFF; CDR3nt: TGTGCCAGCAGTGGTCCCGTTGGAAGGACTCAAGCTTTCTTT; v_gene: TRBV6-6; j_gene: TRBJ1-1; abundance: NA; d_gene: NA
CDR3aa: CASSRTSGRWETQYF; CDR3nt: TGTGCCAGCAGCCGAACTAGCGGGAGGTGGGAGACCCAGTACTTC; v_gene: TRBV7-2; j_gene: TRBJ2-5; abundance: NA; d_gene: TRBD2